These T cell receptor beta chains were read from a single sample in a study of blood T cell repertoires in COVID-19. TCRdb's copy holds only in-frame clones and misses some; the assay was immunoSEQ multiplex PCR. Found here are 150,000 or so clones, 87% of them singletons; the top ten hold around 6.3%. The sequencing sample was made of peripheral blood. The receptors originated from a man of 80 years or more with acute or convalescent COVID-19. Each CDR3 is given without its conserved first and last residue. A D gene is named only where the DNA matches it firmly.

D gene	V gene	J gene	CDR3 protein
-	TRBV19	TRBJ1-5	ASRNGGYQPQH
-	TRBV19	TRBJ2-7	ASTFIAGASYEQY
-	TRBV27	TRBJ2-3	ASSYQGFPSTDTQY
-	TRBV4-1	TRBJ1-4	ASSLTGSTNEKLF
-	TRBV2	TRBJ1-2	ASSEALGRNYGYT
TRBD1	TRBV28	TRBJ1-3	ASSLIAGGSGNTIY
-	TRBV5-1	TRBJ1-1	ASSLGIRGNTEAF
-	TRBV30	TRBJ1-6	AWSEGGANSPLH
-	TRBV6-5	TRBJ2-2	ASSYSTYTGELF
-	TRBV7-3	TRBJ2-6	ASSDRDSNVLT
-	TRBV5-1	TRBJ2-3	ASSLGGTSQNTQY
TRBD2	TRBV6-1	TRBJ2-7	ASSEASGRPLAGRYEQY
-	TRBV7-2	TRBJ2-7	ASSSSRGYEQY
-	TRBV6-6	TRBJ1-4	ASSVSGREKLF
-	TRBV7-9	TRBJ2-3	ASSLVRQADTQY
TRBD2	TRBV30	TRBJ2-7	AWSVGGGSWQY
TRBD2	TRBV15	TRBJ2-3	ATSKTSGRRPDTQY
TRBD1	TRBV2	TRBJ2-3	ASSRTGGWDTQY
TRBD1	TRBV7-9	TRBJ1-2	ASSTWTGYGYT
TRBD1	TRBV13	TRBJ1-1	ASSTSTGGSEAF
TRBD2	TRBV11-2	TRBJ2-7	ASSIGTSLSYEQY
TRBD2	TRBV7-8	TRBJ2-5	ASSLTFAGREETQY
-	TRBV11-3	TRBJ2-7	ASSLNSFDEQY
-	TRBV27	TRBJ1-6	ASSLSATSSYNSPLH
TRBD1	TRBV3-1/TRBV3-2	TRBJ1-2	ASSQLGQGAPGYT
TRBD2	TRBV30	TRBJ2-7	AWSVLAGGSKQY
-	TRBV27	TRBJ2-5	ASSLRGSETQY
TRBD1	TRBV6-5	TRBJ1-1	ASRRTGVGNTEAF
-	TRBV28	TRBJ2-7	ASSPSPGRGLYEQY
TRBD1	TRBV7-8	TRBJ1-6	ASSLETGRSPLH
-	TRBV9	TRBJ1-2	ASSVEWDTSVGYT
-	TRBV10-3	TRBJ2-7	AISGGSAGVSYEQY
-	TRBV5-1	TRBJ1-6	ASSLEAGYQNSPLH
-	TRBV12-3/TRBV12-4	TRBJ2-6	ASLTSGANVLT
-	TRBV12-3/TRBV12-4	TRBJ2-1	ASSGGYNEQF
-	TRBV5-4	TRBJ2-5	ASRSGPETQY
TRBD1	TRBV28	TRBJ1-2	ASRVGTGYGYT
TRBD2	TRBV7-2	TRBJ2-5	ASSWYRLAEETQY
TRBD2	TRBV28	TRBJ2-7	ATRAGAVEQY
TRBD2	TRBV9	TRBJ2-2	ASSVGPSGGNTGELF
-	TRBV3-1/TRBV3-2	TRBJ1-1	ASSQQEGAEAF
-	TRBV5-1	TRBJ2-2	ASSLARGESNTGELF
TRBD1	TRBV5-1	TRBJ1-6	ASSSSTGLESPLH
TRBD1	TRBV5-1	TRBJ1-2	ASSPDRGGYT
-	TRBV3-1/TRBV3-2	TRBJ1-6	ASSNTGSNNSPLH
-	TRBV27	TRBJ1-3	ASSLQGARGNTIY
-	TRBV3-1/TRBV3-2	TRBJ2-2	ASSHGGVTGELF
TRBD2	TRBV2	TRBJ2-5	ASRGLAGTLTQY
TRBD1	TRBV7-2	TRBJ1-2	ASSLAAQGAYGYT